Given below is one T cell receptor (beta chain) in context. These data come from a study of blood T cell repertoires in COVID-19. The J segment lost 0 bases and the V segment lost 0 bases, leaving 8 bases of the junction unmatched. Germline V gives CDR1 LGHDT, CDR2 YNNKEL (reference sequence). CDR3 size: 17 residues. Original methodology: How many nucleated cells were present was estimated from reference gene primer amplification. Data came from immunoSEQ multiplex PCR; TCRdb stores just in-frame clones and leaves some out. Clone size and V and J calls were adopted from that table, with D and trimming inferred from the DNA. The table lists around 200,000 clones, roughly 90% of them singletons.

The specimen sequenced was peripheral blood. The rearrangement joins TRBV3-1 (or the pseudogene TRBV3-2) to TRBJ2-7; the match to TRBD1 covers 7 bases. This TCR was sampled from a woman aged 50 to 60 with acute or convalescent COVID-19. The CDR3 DNA follows: TGTGCCAGCAGCCAAGATATGATAGGGGGCCGCTCCTACGAGCAGTACTTC. It encodes CASSQDMIGGRSYEQYF.